This T cell receptor beta chain was observed in a study of T cells in Graves' hyperthyroidism and ophthalmopathy. Study details: The blood sample was taken at first diagnosis, before treatment began.

The J segment lost 4 bases and the V segment lost 7 bases, leaving 5 bases of the junction unmatched. CDR1 and CDR2 (germline): KGHDR, SFDVKD. The CDR3 totals 15 residues. Using RNA transcripts as the source, TCR beta CDR3 regions were amplified. During a first-round RT-PCR of the TCR CDR3, the HTBI primer set was used. TCRdb reanalysed the multiplex PCR reads using MiXCR and keeps one entry per CDR3 protein. Here the sample spans hundreds of thousands of distinct CDR3 sequences, more than 15% being singletons. The clonotype was recovered from a woman aged 18-29 years with Graves' hyperthyroidism. The chain combines TRBV24-1 with TRBJ2-6; TRBD2 agrees at 8 bases. Source material: blood. The CDR3 region has the DNA TGTGCCACCAGCCGGGGGGGCCTAGGGGCCAACGTCCTGACTTTC. Protein product: CATSRGGLGANVLTF.